The subject of this entry is one T cell receptor beta chain. Germline V CDR1 and CDR2: MNHEY, SVGAGI. The CDR3 extends over 12 amino acids. With 6 bases clipped from V and 2 bases from J, the junction kept 0 bases outside the gene matches. The source of the sample is a study of shared T cell receptors in the human thymus. Assay: immunoSEQ multiplex PCR; the TCRdb copy retains only in-frame clones and omits some. The sample lists some 660,000 clones, approximately 87% occurring once. This same sample was also part of a study on human thymus T cells.

The chain combines TRBV6-5 with TRBJ2-5; TRBD2 matches at 7 bases. Material: thymocytes. This TCR came from a boy under two years old with a congenital heart defect. The CDR3 here is CASSGGQETQYF. CDR3 coding DNA: TGTGCCAGCAGCGGGGGGCAAGAGACCCAGTACTTC.